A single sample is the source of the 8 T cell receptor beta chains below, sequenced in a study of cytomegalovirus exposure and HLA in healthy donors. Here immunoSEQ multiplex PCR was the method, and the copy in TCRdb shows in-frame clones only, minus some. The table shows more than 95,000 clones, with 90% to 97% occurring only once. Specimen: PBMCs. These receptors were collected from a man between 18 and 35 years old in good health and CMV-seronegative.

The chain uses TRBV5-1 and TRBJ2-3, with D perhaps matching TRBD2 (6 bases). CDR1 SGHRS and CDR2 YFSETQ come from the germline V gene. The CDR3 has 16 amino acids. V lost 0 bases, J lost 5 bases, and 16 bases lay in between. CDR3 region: CASSLEGYGSLDTQYF. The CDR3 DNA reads TGCGCCAGCAGCTTGGAGGGGTACGGGAGCCTAGATACGCAGTATTTT.

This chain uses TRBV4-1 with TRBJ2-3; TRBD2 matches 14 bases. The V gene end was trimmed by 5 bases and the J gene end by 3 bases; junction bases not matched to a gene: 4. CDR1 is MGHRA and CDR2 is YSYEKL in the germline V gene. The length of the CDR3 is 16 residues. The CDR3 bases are TGCGCCAGCAGCGAGGGACTAGCGGGAGAGACAGATACGCAGTATTTT. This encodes CASSEGLAGETDTQYF.

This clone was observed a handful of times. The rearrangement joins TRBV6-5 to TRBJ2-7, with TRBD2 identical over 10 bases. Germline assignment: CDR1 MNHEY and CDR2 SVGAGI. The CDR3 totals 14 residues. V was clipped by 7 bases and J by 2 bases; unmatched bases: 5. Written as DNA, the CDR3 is TGTGCCAGCACCTCCGGGACTAGCGCCTACGAGCAGTACTTC. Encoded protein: CASTSGTSAYEQYF.

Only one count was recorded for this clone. The CDR3 DNA reads as TGCGCCAGCAGTCCTCAAGTGTTAATAGCGGGGGGGGAGACCCAGTACTTC. Translating gives CASSPQVLIAGGETQYF. The J gene is TRBJ2-5, the V gene TRBV4-1, with TRBD2 matching over 11 bases. CDR1 MGHRA and CDR2 YSYEKL come from the germline V gene. After removal of 6 bases from V and 5 bases from J, the junction contained 14 bases not matched to a gene. The CDR3 loop spans 17 amino acids.

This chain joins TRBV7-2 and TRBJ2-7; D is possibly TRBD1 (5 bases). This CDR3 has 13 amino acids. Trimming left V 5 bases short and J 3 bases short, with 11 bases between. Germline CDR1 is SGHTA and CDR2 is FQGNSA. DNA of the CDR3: TGTGCCAGCAGCCAGGGTCCCGGCTACGAGCAGTACTTC. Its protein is CASSQGPGYEQYF.

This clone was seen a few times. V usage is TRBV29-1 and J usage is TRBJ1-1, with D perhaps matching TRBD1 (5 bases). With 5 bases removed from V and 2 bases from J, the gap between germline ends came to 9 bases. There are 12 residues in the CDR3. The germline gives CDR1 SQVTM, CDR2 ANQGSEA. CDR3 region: CSVTQGNTEAFF. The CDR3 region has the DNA TGCAGCGTTACCCAGGGAAACACTGAAGCTTTCTTT.

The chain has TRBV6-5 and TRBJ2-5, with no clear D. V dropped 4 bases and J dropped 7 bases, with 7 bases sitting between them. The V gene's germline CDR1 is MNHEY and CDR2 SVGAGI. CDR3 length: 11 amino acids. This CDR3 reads CASSSPVTQYF. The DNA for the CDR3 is TGTGCCAGCAGTTCGCCGGTGACCCAGTACTTC.

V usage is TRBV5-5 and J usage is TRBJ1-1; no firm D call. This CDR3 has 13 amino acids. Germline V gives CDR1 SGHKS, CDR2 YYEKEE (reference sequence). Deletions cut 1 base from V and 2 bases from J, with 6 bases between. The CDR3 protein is CASSLSDNTEAFF. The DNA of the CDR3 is TGTGCCAGCAGCTTGTCAGATAACACTGAAGCTTTCTTT.